These 25 T cell receptor beta chains originate from one sample sequenced in a study of T cell repertoires in cytomegalovirus infection. The antigens these receptors bind are not known. Using its own MiXCR run on the reads, TCRdb lists one record per CDR3 protein. The profile covers 50,000 to 65,000 distinct CDR3 sequences, with around 20% appearing a single time and roughly two thirds taken by the ten largest. Here the sequenced sample was CD8+ T cells from cultured PBMCs, taken from culture after CMV antigen stimulation. Source of these receptors: a human donor in good health (CMV status not recorded). Some clones in this sample may be carry-over from other donors' samples.

This clonotype was counted ten times or more. The chain has TRBV5-4 and TRBJ2-7; no clear D. CDR1 SGHNT and CDR2 YYREEE come from the germline V gene (reference sequence). The CDR3 contains 11 residues. Trimming left V 4 bases short and J 6 bases short, with 8 bases between. CDR3 nucleotide sequence: TGTGCCAGCAGCACATCTAGCGAGCAGTACTTC. Its protein product is CASSTSSEQYF.

The chain couples TRBV6-5 to TRBJ1-2; TRBD1 might be the D (6 bases). The CDR3 contains 14 residues. Germline loops: CDR1 MNHEY, CDR2 SVGAGI. V shed 4 bases and J shed 5 bases, with 14 bases lying between them. The DNA for the CDR3 is TGTGCCAGCAGTTGGAGGGGGGGCGGTTATGGCTACACCTTC. As protein: CASSWRGGGYGYTF.

The chain recombines TRBV7-9 with TRBJ2-1; D ambiguous. Germline CDR1 reads SEHNR; CDR2 reads FQNEAQ (reference sequence). The CDR3 extends over 14 amino acids. V lost 1 base to trimming and J lost 9 bases, with 13 bases between them. CDR3 in DNA: TGTGCCAGCAGCTTAGAGGGAAGCATCACTGAGCAGTTCTTC. It encodes CASSLEGSITEQFF.

The chain is built from TRBV7-8 and TRBJ2-7; maybe TRBD1 (6 bases). The ends were cut back, 3 bases at V and 4 bases at J, with 19 bases in the middle. The length of the CDR3 is 16 residues. Germline V gives CDR1 SGHVS, CDR2 FQNEAQ. CDR3 protein: CASSFSGASAIYEQYF. Written as DNA, the CDR3 is TGTGCCAGCAGCTTCTCAGGGGCTTCCGCTATTTACGAGCAGTACTTC.

This chain uses TRBV7-2 with TRBJ2-7, with a possible D match to TRBD1 (6 bases). Germline V gene sequence: CDR1 SGHTA, CDR2 FQGNSA. Trimming removed 2 bases at V and 5 bases at J, with 10 bases between. The CDR3 length is 13 residues. The CDR3 loop reads CASSLTGKHEQYF. The CDR3 region has the DNA TGTGCCAGCAGCTTAACAGGGAAGCACGAGCAGTACTTC.

This clonotype has at least ten counts. The rearrangement uses TRBV28 and TRBJ2-7; D is unresolved. The length of the CDR3 is 11 residues. Germline loops: CDR1 MDHEN, CDR2 SYDVKM. The V end was cut by 3 bases, the J end by 4 bases, with 4 bases between. The CDR3 DNA reads TGTGCCAGCAGTTTTGAGTACGAGCAGTACTTC. Protein sequence: CASSFEYEQYF.

The chain links TRBV10-2 to TRBJ1-2; tentatively, D is TRBD1 (5 bases). This CDR3 contains 15 residues. V was shortened by 4 bases and J by 0 bases, with 12 bases between the two germline ends. Germline CDR1 and CDR2: WSHSY and SAAADI. CDR3 loop: CASSGGDGPNYGYTF. The CDR3 DNA follows: TGCGCCAGCAGTGGTGGGGACGGACCTAACTATGGCTACACCTTC.

This clonotype was counted at least ten times. This chain uses TRBV28 with TRBJ1-5; 7 bases line up with TRBD1. Germline CDR1 is MDHEN and CDR2 is SYDVKM. This CDR3 comprises 15 residues. V lost 5 bases to trimming and J lost 2 bases; unmatched junction nucleotides: 6. CDR3 amino acids: CASSLFRGGNQPQHF. CDR3 bases: TGTGCCAGCAGTCTCTTCAGGGGGGGCAATCAGCCCCAGCATTTT. The full variable domain, its missing parts supplied by reference TRBV28 and TRBJ1-5, is DVKVTQSSRYLVKRTGEKVFLECVQDMDHENMFWYRQDPGLGLRLIYFSYDVKMKEKGDIPEGYSVSREKKERFSLILESASTNQTSMYLCASSLFRGGNQPQHFGDGTRLSIL.

This clonotype was counted ten times or more. The J gene is TRBJ2-5, the V gene TRBV11-2; 12 nucleotides agree with TRBD2. Trimming removed 4 bases from V and 3 bases from J; junction bases left unmatched: 3. CDR3 length: 15 amino acids. Per the germline V gene, CDR1 is SGHAT and CDR2 is FQNNGV. CDR3 sequence reads: CASSSRTSGKETQYF. The CDR3 bases are TGTGCCAGCAGCTCGAGGACTAGCGGGAAAGAGACCCAGTACTTC.

The table lists this clonotype with many counts. The chain employs TRBV11-2 and TRBJ2-2; 9 positions agree with TRBD1. Germline CDR1 SGHAT, CDR2 FQNNGV. The CDR3 runs 15 residues. Unmatched junction bases numbered 6, after V lost 5 bases and J lost 5 bases. CDR3 sequence reads: CASSPGTGTTGELFF. DNA for the CDR3: TGTGCCAGCAGCCCCGGGACAGGGACAACCGGGGAGCTGTTTTTT.

This clonotype was observed at least ten times. This sequence joins TRBV7-2 and TRBJ2-3, with D possibly being TRBD1 or TRBD2 (5 bases each). The CDR3 runs 14 residues. Trimming left V 4 bases short and J 6 bases short, with 14 bases between. The V gene's germline CDR1 is SGHTA and CDR2 FQGNSA. CDR3 in DNA: TGTGCCAGCAGCTATCCGGGACGGACTGATACGCAGTATTTT. Residues: CASSYPGRTDTQYF.

This chain links TRBV18 with TRBJ2-3, with TRBD2 identical over 8 bases. Germline V gene lookup returns CDR1 KGHSH and CDR2 LQKENI. J was trimmed by 3 bases and V by 2 bases; bases with no gene match: 1. This CDR3 is built from 14 residues. Written as DNA, the CDR3 is TGTGCCAGCTCACCAAGCGGGAGAACAGATACGCAGTATTTT. Protein sequence: CASSPSGRTDTQYF. The full variable domain, rest sourced from reference TRBV18 and TRBJ2-3, is NAGVMQNPRHLVRRRGQEARLRCSPMKGHSHVYWYRQLPEEGLKFMVYLQKENIIDESGMPKERFSAEFPKEGPSILRIQQVVRGDSAAYFCASSPSGRTDTQYFGPGTRLTVL.

The table lists this clonotype with a few counts. The chain carries TRBV7-2 and TRBJ2-7; TRBD1 matches 7 bases. Germline lookup yields CDR1 SGHTA and CDR2 FQGNSA. Trimming took 0 bases from V and 3 from J; bases not matched to a gene: 8. This CDR3 has 16 residues. In nucleotides, the CDR3 is TGTGCCAGCAGCTTAGCGTCAGGGGGTGAGCGCTACGAGCAGTACTTC. Protein sequence: CASSLASGGERYEQYF.

The sample holds many counts of this clonotype. V is TRBV7-2 and J is TRBJ1-1; D is possibly TRBD1 (6 bases). V dropped 5 bases and J dropped 5 bases, with 15 bases sitting between them. CDR3 size: 14 residues. The germline CDR1 and CDR2 sequences are SGHTA and FQGNSA. For the CDR3, the DNA is TGTGCCAGCAGCCGCCTCGCGGGGGCAACTGAAGCTTTCTTT. Amino acids: CASSRLAGATEAFF. Supplemented by reference TRBV7-2 and TRBJ1-1, the full variable domain reads GAGVSQSPSNKVTEKGKDVELRCDPISGHTALYWYRQSLGQGLEFLIYFQGNSAPDKSGLPSDRFSAERTGGSVSTLTIQRTQQEDSAVYLCASSRLAGATEAFFGQGTRLTVV.

This clonotype has at least ten counts. The chain carries TRBV29-1 and TRBJ2-4; 9 nucleotides match TRBD1. Per the germline V gene, CDR1 is SQVTM and CDR2 is ANQGSEA. V trimming: 3 bases; J trimming: 1 base; junction bases outside the gene matches: 7. The CDR3 totals 16 residues. The CDR3 loop is CSVEGEQGAAKNIQYF. For the CDR3, the DNA is TGCAGCGTTGAGGGAGAACAGGGGGCGGCCAAAAACATTCAGTACTTC.

The genes are TRBV7-9 and TRBJ2-1; D perhaps matches TRBD1 (6 bases). Trimming left V 5 bases short and J 9 bases short, with 11 bases between. Per germline, CDR1 SEHNR and CDR2 FQNEAQ (reference sequence). The CDR3 covers 12 residues. The CDR3 region is CASSEQGAEQFF. The DNA for the CDR3 is TGTGCCAGCAGCGAACAGGGTGCTGAGCAGTTCTTC.

V gene TRBV29-1 combines with J gene TRBJ1-1; no reliable D call. Germline loops: CDR1 SQVTM, CDR2 ANQGSEA. Trimming removed 6 bases at V and 4 bases at J, with 6 bases between. The CDR3 is 10 residues long. The CDR3, as DNA: TGCAGCGTCCTGGGCACTGAAGCTTTCTTT. Protein: CSVLGTEAFF.

This clonotype was seen more than once but under ten times. This chain links TRBV19 with TRBJ2-6; 9 positions match TRBD1. Trimming removed 4 bases from V and 2 bases from J; junction bases left unmatched: 6. CDR1 and CDR2 (germline): LNHDA, SQIVND (reference sequence). CDR3 length: 17 residues. The CDR3, as DNA: TGTGCCAGTAGTAGGGGACAGGGTCTAACTGGGGCCAACGTCCTGACTTTC. It is translated as CASSRGQGLTGANVLTF.

The genes are TRBV7-2 and TRBJ2-7; no reliable D call. CDR1 is SGHTA and CDR2 is FQGNSA in the germline V gene. The CDR3 is 15 amino acids. V shed 1 base and J shed 0 bases, with 10 bases lying between them. Here the CDR3 reads CASSLEPGNSYEQYF. The DNA for the CDR3 is TGTGCCAGCAGCTTAGAGCCGGGTAACTCCTACGAGCAGTACTTC.

This clonotype was seen ten or more times. CDR3 loop: CASSLGHRGSSPLHF. CDR3 bases: TGTGCCAGCAGCTTAGGACACAGGGGAAGTTCACCCCTCCACTTT. V is TRBV7-2 and J is TRBJ1-6; 7 bases map to TRBD1. The CDR3 spans 15 residues. Germline V gene data show CDR1 as SGHTA and CDR2 as FQGNSA. The V segment lost 1 base and the J segment 9 bases; nucleotides outside the gene matches: 6.

This clonotype was observed a few times. The chain is built from TRBV7-6 and TRBJ2-5; D remains unclear. Germline lookup yields CDR1 SGHVS and CDR2 FNYEAQ. CDR3 size: 13 residues. V lost 3 bases and J lost 5, with 10 bases in between. The CDR3 DNA follows: TGTGCCAGCAGCTTTGGGAATGAGGAGACCCAGTACTTC. This codes for CASSFGNEETQYF.

The sample holds many counts of this clonotype. The rearrangement uses TRBV7-9 and TRBJ1-2; D ambiguous. V lost 1 base and J lost 8, with 11 bases in between. Germline loops: CDR1 SEHNR, CDR2 FQNEAQ (reference sequence). The CDR3 has 13 amino acids. The chain's CDR3 is CASSLGELPGYTF. CDR3 DNA sequence: TGTGCCAGCAGCTTAGGAGAGCTCCCGGGCTACACCTTC.

This clonotype was counted between two and nine times. The chain links TRBV4-1 to TRBJ1-5, with D unclear. The CDR3 extends over 16 amino acids. The V end was cut by 0 bases, the J end by 1 base, with 10 bases between. CDR1 is MGHRA, CDR2 YSYEKL, per germline. In DNA, the CDR3 is TGCGCCAGCAGCCAAGATGCGGCAAACAGCAATCAGCCCCAGCATTTT. This gives the protein CASSQDAANSNQPQHF.

A few counts support this clonotype. This chain links TRBV11-1 with TRBJ2-3, with 8 bases fitting TRBD2. The J segment lost 1 base and the V segment lost 1 base, leaving 4 bases of the junction unmatched. Germline CDR1 reads SGHAT; CDR2 reads FQDESV (reference sequence). This CDR3 contains 16 residues. The CDR3 DNA sequence: TGTGCCAGCAGCTTAGAGGTGCGGGGGGGCACAGATACGCAGTATTTT. It is translated as CASSLEVRGGTDTQYF.

This clonotype was seen ten or more times. V is TRBV7-2 and J is TRBJ2-7, with D perhaps TRBD2 (7 bases). This CDR3 comprises 15 residues. Trimming cost V 4 bases and J 3 bases, with 16 bases left between them. Germline V gives CDR1 SGHTA, CDR2 FQGNSA. The CDR3 loop is CASSSEGGANYEQYF. The CDR3 DNA reads as TGTGCCAGCAGCTCCGAAGGGGGGGCCAACTACGAGCAGTACTTC.